The 8 T cell receptor beta chains below all came from one sample that was sequenced in a study of T cell repertoires in ileal Crohn's disease (dated by TCRdb to between 2018 and 2021). The time point tag for this specimen amounts to: neoterminal ileum biopsy at postoperative endoscopy, about 6 months after surgery. Libraries were prepared through the immunoSEQ multiplex PCR assay. TCRdb retrieved this table from immuneACCESS and kept in-frame rearrangements only. Not all clones are present; in checked studies, unresolved V genes account for under half, and no reason is known for the remainder. This sample comprises approximately 19,000 clones, around 70% of them detected only once. Roughly 4% of the sample is in the top ten clones. The sequencing sample was made of ileal tissue. Receptors were obtained from an adult with Crohn's disease.

The J gene is TRBJ1-4, the V gene TRBV27; perhaps TRBD1 as D (5 bases). CDR1 is MNHEY, CDR2 SMNVEV, per germline (reference sequence). V lost 6 bases and J lost 7, with 18 bases in between. This CDR3 has 15 amino acids. The CDR3 sequence: CASSPLAGLGEKLFF. The CDR3 DNA reads as TGTGCCAGCAGCCCTTTGGCAGGGTTGGGTGAAAAACTGTTTTTT.

The J gene is TRBJ1-1, the V gene TRBV7-9; D is unclear. The CDR3 is 12 amino acids. Germline V gives CDR1 SEHNR, CDR2 FQNEAQ (reference sequence). V was trimmed by 3 bases and J by 7 bases, leaving 9 bases between them. CDR3 DNA: TGTGCCAGCAGCTTGCTTCGGAGTGAAGCTTTCTTT. Residues: CASSLLRSEAFF.

The chain employs TRBV6-1 and TRBJ2-7, with no clear D. The CDR3 contains 15 residues. From germline, CDR1 is MNHNS and CDR2 SASEGT. Trimming removed 7 bases from V and 3 bases from J, with 19 bases in between. CDR3 in amino acids: CASTRRSGSYYEQYF. Written as DNA, the CDR3 is TGTGCCAGCACCAGACGGAGTGGAAGTTACTACGAGCAGTACTTC.

The CDR3 loop reads CASSLARTKQETQYF. In nucleotides, the CDR3 is TGCGCCAGCAGCTTGGCCAGGACAAAACAAGAGACCCAGTACTTC. The V and J genes are TRBV5-1 and TRBJ2-5; D possibly corresponds to TRBD1 (5 bases). Germline CDR1 is SGHRS and CDR2 is YFSETQ. The CDR3 loop spans 15 amino acids. V was trimmed by 0 bases and J by 2 bases, leaving 11 bases between them.

The rearrangement uses TRBV2 and TRBJ2-7; 8 positions agree with TRBD2. V lost 9 bases, J lost 3 bases, and 13 bases stayed unmatched. This CDR3 contains 15 residues. Germline assignment: CDR1 SNHLY and CDR2 FYNNEI. The CDR3 region is CASKIAGSTFYEQYF. CDR3 DNA sequence: TGTGCCAGTAAGATAGCGGGATCGACCTTCTACGAGCAGTACTTC.

The chain has TRBV10-3 and TRBJ1-6; 11 bases match TRBD1. Germline V gene lookup returns CDR1 ENHRY and CDR2 SYGVKD. V lost 8 bases, J lost 7 bases, and 4 bases stayed unmatched. CDR3 length: 14 amino acids. CDR3 in amino acids: CAIGRDRGNSPLHF. DNA for the CDR3: TGTGCCATCGGCCGGGACAGGGGGAATTCACCCCTCCACTTT.

This clone was detected only a few times. The chain couples TRBV4-3 to TRBJ2-3; D not resolved. CDR1 is LGHNA and CDR2 is YSLEER in the germline V gene. Trimming took 1 base from V and 3 from J, leaving 11 bases between them. This CDR3 contains 15 residues. CDR3 region: CASSQVSVYTDTQYF. CDR3 DNA sequence: TGCGCCAGCAGCCAAGTATCGGTTTATACAGATACGCAGTATTTT.

This clone occurred a few times. The same CDR3 is also encoded by other DNA sequences in this sample. The chain employs TRBV4-1 and TRBJ1-2; 9 bases map to TRBD1. The V and J ends lost 4 bases and 3 bases, in that order; junction bases with no gene match: 6. The CDR3 contains 15 residues. Germline CDR1 reads MGHRA; CDR2 reads YSYEKL. In DNA form, the CDR3 reads TGCGCCAGCAGCCGCTCACAGGGGGCTGACTATGGCTACACCTTC. Amino acid sequence: CASSRSQGADYGYTF.